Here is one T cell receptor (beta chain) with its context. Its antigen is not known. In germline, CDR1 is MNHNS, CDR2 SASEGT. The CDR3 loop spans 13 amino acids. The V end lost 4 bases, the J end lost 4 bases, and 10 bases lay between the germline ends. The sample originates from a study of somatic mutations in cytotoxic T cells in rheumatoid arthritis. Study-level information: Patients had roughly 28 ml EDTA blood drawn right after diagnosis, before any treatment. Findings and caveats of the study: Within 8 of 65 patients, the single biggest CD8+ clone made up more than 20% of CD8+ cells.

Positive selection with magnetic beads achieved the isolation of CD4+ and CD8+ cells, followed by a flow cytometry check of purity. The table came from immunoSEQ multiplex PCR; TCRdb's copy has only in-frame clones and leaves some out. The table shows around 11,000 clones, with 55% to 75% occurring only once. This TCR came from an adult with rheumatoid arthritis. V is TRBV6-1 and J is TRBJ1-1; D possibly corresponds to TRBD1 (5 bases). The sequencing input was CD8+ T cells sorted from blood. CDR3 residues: CASSARGVTEAFF. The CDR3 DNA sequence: TGTGCCAGCAGTGCTAGGGGAGTCACTGAAGCTTTCTTT.